The source of this T cell receptor beta chain is a study of T cell responses to AZD1222 COVID-19 vaccine. Study observations and caveats: Spike-specific TCR repertoires showed rising breadth and depth after two AZD1222 doses. Sampled repertoires all dated from after the peak T cell response.

Germline V gene lookup returns CDR1 SGHNT and CDR2 YENEEA. The CDR3 extends over 14 amino acids. Between the trimmed V and J ends, which lost 4 bases and 6 bases, there was a span of 12 bases. This clone came up once. What it recognizes is unknown. TCRdb's table, derived via immunoSEQ multiplex PCR, lists solely in-frame clones and lacks some. The sample has about 84,000 clones, 80% to 90% seen once. This receptor was taken from an adult who received the AZD1222 COVID-19 vaccine. This sequence joins TRBV11-3 and TRBJ2-2; D remains ambiguous. This material consisted of peripheral blood, taken 28 days after the second AZD1222 dose. The CDR3 is CASSSLHRAGELFF. For the CDR3, the DNA is TGTGCCAGCAGCTCCCTTCATCGGGCCGGGGAGCTGTTTTTT.